Following are 14 T cell receptor beta chains from one sample sequenced in a study of shared clonotypes between healthy human individuals. Sequencing was performed with immunoSEQ multiplex PCR; in TCRdb, only in-frame clones are kept and a portion is missing. The table includes 150,000 to 200,000 clones, 60% to 75% detected once. Input material: memory CD4+ T cells sorted from blood. Described subset: CD45RA-negative fraction. The source is a man aged 30 to 45 in good health.

The genes are TRBV28 and TRBJ1-1; no definite D call. CDR1 is MDHEN and CDR2 is SYDVKM in the germline V gene. V dropped 3 bases and J dropped 6 bases, with 8 bases sitting between them. This CDR3 comprises 12 residues. CDR3: CASSFSPAEAFF. CDR3 bases: TGTGCCAGCAGTTTTTCCCCGGCTGAAGCTTTCTTT.

About this clone itself: This sample includes further DNA sequences coding for the same CDR3. The V call is TRBV5-1, the J call TRBJ2-3; the match to TRBD2 covers 7 bases. The junction had 3 bases not matched to a gene; V was cut back by 0 bases and J by 2 bases. This CDR3 is built from 15 residues. Germline V lookup: CDR1 SGHRS, CDR2 YFSETQ. The CDR3 loop reads CASSLVSGYTDTQYF. The CDR3 DNA is TGCGCCAGCAGCTTGGTTAGCGGGTACACAGATACGCAGTATTTT.

This clone was observed a few times. This sequence joins TRBV5-1 and TRBJ2-7, with 11 positions matching TRBD2. Germline trimming cut 4 bases from V and 7 bases from J; bases unmatched to any gene: 10. This CDR3 is built from 15 residues. Germline V CDR1 and CDR2: SGHRS, YFSETQ. CDR3 nucleotides: TGCGCCAGCAGCCATGCGACTAGCGGGGCGCGAGAGCAGTACTTC. Protein sequence: CASSHATSGAREQYF.

The chain recombines TRBV5-1 with TRBJ2-7; D unclear. Germline V gene sequence: CDR1 SGHRS, CDR2 YFSETQ. Deletions cut 0 bases from V and 6 bases from J, with 10 bases between. The CDR3 consists of 13 residues. The CDR3 DNA reads as TGCGCCAGCAGCTTGGACAGTCTTTCCGAGCAGTACTTC. Its translation: CASSLDSLSEQYF.

This clone was recorded once. The rearrangement joins TRBV11-3 to TRBJ2-1, with a tentative D call TRBD1 (6 bases). Per germline, CDR1 SGHNT and CDR2 YENEEA. This CDR3 has 11 residues. With 6 bases removed from V and 9 bases from J, the gap between germline ends came to 9 bases. The CDR3 DNA reads TGTGCCAGCAGGGGGGCCGGTGAGCAGTTCTTC. This codes for CASRGAGEQFF.

This chain uses TRBV29-1 with TRBJ1-1; D gene ambiguous. Germline CDR1 SQVTM, CDR2 ANQGSEA. With 0 bases removed from V and 4 bases from J, the gap between germline ends came to 18 bases. This CDR3 has 16 amino acids. The CDR3 spells CSVEDFPAADGTEAFF. In DNA, the CDR3 is TGCAGCGTTGAAGATTTCCCGGCAGCTGATGGCACTGAAGCTTTCTTT.

In its sample, this clone was seen once. The genes are TRBV19 and TRBJ2-5, with D maybe TRBD1 (6 bases). CDR3 length: 14 residues. V was trimmed by 10 bases and J by 1 base, leaving 16 bases between them. In germline, CDR1 is LNHDA, CDR2 SQIVND (reference sequence). Here the CDR3 reads CATGPTGSQETQYF. DNA for the CDR3: TGTGCCACGGGCCCTACAGGGTCCCAAGAGACCCAGTACTTC.

The rearrangement links TRBV6-5 to TRBJ1-1, with D possibly TRBD1 on 5 matching bases. The CDR3 covers 13 residues. V lost 9 bases and J 3 bases, leaving 14 bases between the germline ends. Germline V gene sequence: CDR1 MNHEY, CDR2 SVGAGI. CDR3 sequence reads: CASQRGRDTEAFF. DNA for the CDR3: TGTGCCAGTCAGAGGGGCCGGGACACTGAAGCTTTCTTT.

This clone has a handful of counts. The chain is built from TRBV19 and TRBJ2-7, with TRBD1 matching 9 bases. From germline, CDR1 is LNHDA and CDR2 SQIVND (reference sequence). CDR3 length: 16 amino acids. With V trimmed by 5 bases and J by 7 bases, 15 bases remained unmatched. CDR3 in DNA: TGTGCCAGTAGTGCTACCGGGACAGGGCGTCCTGCGGAGCAGTACTTC. Its protein product is CASSATGTGRPAEQYF.

The rearrangement links TRBV10-3 to TRBJ2-5; D possibly uses TRBD1 or TRBD2 (5 bases each). Germline lookup yields CDR1 ENHRY and CDR2 SYGVKD. CDR3 length: 14 amino acids. Trimming pared 8 bases from V and 1 base from J, leaving 14 bases between. CDR3: CAISPIGGQETQYF. The CDR3 nucleotides read TGTGCCATCTCTCCTATTGGGGGCCAAGAGACCCAGTACTTC.

V usage is TRBV7-6 and J usage is TRBJ2-3; 8 bases fit TRBD2. Per germline, CDR1 SGHVS and CDR2 FNYEAQ. CDR3 length: 16 amino acids. V was pared by 5 bases and J by 4 bases, with 11 bases of the junction left unmatched. The CDR3 coding sequence is TGTGCCAGCAGCCAGGGACTAGGGGGTTACCCAGATACGCAGTATTTT. Translating it yields CASSQGLGGYPDTQYF.

This clone was counted a few times. This chain connects TRBV27 to TRBJ2-7; TRBD2 agrees at 9 bases. The V segment lost 5 bases and the J segment 2 bases; nucleotides outside the gene matches: 4. CDR3 length: 14 residues. Germline CDR1 is MNHEY and CDR2 is SMNVEV (reference sequence). The chain's CDR3 is CASSRSGGAYEQYF. The CDR3 coding sequence is TGTGCCAGCAGTCGTAGCGGGGGAGCCTACGAGCAGTACTTC.

The sample holds one count of this clone. This rearrangement joins TRBV7-2 to TRBJ2-1, with 11 nucleotides matching TRBD2. Germline assignment: CDR1 SGHTA and CDR2 FQGNSA. J lost 6 bases, V lost 2 bases, and 3 bases had no gene match. This CDR3 comprises 15 residues. CDR3 DNA: TGTGCCAGCAGCTTAACTAGCGGGAGTGGCAATGAGCAGTTCTTC. This translates into CASSLTSGSGNEQFF.

This chain links TRBV6-4 with TRBJ1-3, with D unresolved. Deletions cut 11 bases from V and 16 bases from J, with 18 bases between. CDR3 length equals 10 residues. The V gene's germline CDR1 is MRHNA and CDR2 SNTAGT. The CDR3 sequence: CAPHGPVVYF. CDR3 sequence (DNA): TGTGCCCCTCACGGTCCGGTGGTGTATTTT.